This entry lists 24 T cell receptor beta chains sequenced from one sample in a study of blood T cell repertoires in COVID-19. TCRdb keeps only in-frame clones here, not all; method: immunoSEQ multiplex PCR. The sample includes some 260,000 clones, 88% of them seen just once. The specimen sequenced was peripheral blood. Every receptor here comes from a woman aged 70 to 79 with COVID-19, enrolled during active disease.

This clone was seen just once. This chain uses TRBV7-3 with TRBJ2-2; 7 bases match TRBD2. V gave up 5 bases and J gave up 5 bases; unmatched junction bases: 8. Germline V gene data show CDR1 as SGHTA and CDR2 as FQGTGA. CDR3 length: 15 amino acids. The CDR3 bases are TGTGCCAGCAGCATATTGGCGGGAGATACCGGGGAGCTGTTTTTT. Translated: CASSILAGDTGELFF.

A single count supports this clone. The V gene is TRBV6-5, the J gene TRBJ1-1; TRBD1 is a possible D gene (6 bases). The CDR3 covers 14 residues. Germline V gene data show CDR1 as MNHEY and CDR2 as SVGAGI. With 7 bases removed from V and 5 bases from J, the gap between germline ends came to 17 bases. The CDR3 bases are TGTGCCAGCACCAGGGGAGGGGTGCGAACTGAAGCTTTCTTT. It translates to CASTRGGVRTEAFF.

The V gene is TRBV29-1, the J gene TRBJ2-5; perhaps TRBD1 as D (6 bases). The CDR3 totals 14 residues. From germline, CDR1 is SQVTM and CDR2 ANQGSEA. V lost 1 base and J 4 bases, leaving 13 bases between the germline ends. The CDR3 DNA reads TGCAGCGTTGAAGGGGGACAAGGGAGAGAGACCCAGTACTTC. It is translated as CSVEGGQGRETQYF.

The chain employs TRBV7-2 and TRBJ2-7; weak D call: TRBD1 (6 bases). The CDR3 is 12 amino acids. The V and J ends lost 3 bases and 7 bases respectively, with 10 bases between them. Germline assignment: CDR1 SGHTA and CDR2 FQGNSA. CDR3 residues: CASSFSRGEQYF. For the CDR3, the DNA is TGTGCCAGCAGCTTCTCTAGGGGGGAGCAGTACTTC.

This chain connects TRBV29-1 to TRBJ2-5; 8 nucleotides line up with TRBD2. Germline trimming cut 4 bases from V and 0 bases from J; bases unmatched to any gene: 1. The germline CDR1 and CDR2 sequences are SQVTM and ANQGSEA. The CDR3 covers 13 residues. CDR3 in DNA: TGCAGCGTTGGTAGCGGGAACCAAGAGACCCAGTACTTC. Amino acids: CSVGSGNQETQYF.

The chain couples TRBV10-3 to TRBJ2-2, with 7 bases identical to TRBD1. Trimming at V came to 6 bases and at J to 0 bases, leaving 1 base not matched to a gene. From germline, CDR1 is ENHRY and CDR2 SYGVKD. The CDR3 spans 14 residues. The CDR3 here is CAIRGTANTGELFF. As DNA, the CDR3 is TGTGCCATCAGGGGGACAGCGAACACCGGGGAGCTGTTTTTT.

The genes are TRBV28 and TRBJ2-3; 12 bases are a match to TRBD1. J lost 6 bases, V lost 7 bases, and 8 bases had no gene match. Per germline, CDR1 MDHEN and CDR2 SYDVKM. This CDR3 contains 15 residues. CDR3 nucleotide sequence: TGTGCCAGCACCCGACCGGGACAGGGGGCGGATACGCAGTATTTT. Its protein is CASTRPGQGADTQYF.

V is TRBV5-1 and J is TRBJ1-6; 7 bases are shared with TRBD1. CDR3 length: 18 residues. Germline lookup yields CDR1 SGHRS and CDR2 YFSETQ. The junction had 8 bases not matched to a gene; V was cut back by 2 bases and J by 0 bases. CDR3 sequence reads: CASSLTGVMNSYNSPLHF. CDR3 DNA sequence: TGCGCCAGCAGCTTAACAGGGGTAATGAACTCCTATAATTCACCCCTCCACTTT.

CDR3 in DNA: TGTGCCATCAGTACAGGGATGAACACTGAAGCTTTCTTT. Translated, it gives CAISTGMNTEAFF. The chain carries TRBV10-3 and TRBJ1-1; maybe TRBD1 (6 bases). Germline loops: CDR1 ENHRY, CDR2 SYGVKD. The CDR3 runs 13 residues. The germline V and J ends were trimmed by 5 bases and 0 bases, with 7 bases remaining between them.

The CDR3 sequence is CASSLRTGYGELFF. The CDR3 DNA reads TGTGCCAGCAGCCTCCGGACAGGGTACGGGGAGCTGTTTTTT. This chain joins TRBV7-3 and TRBJ2-2; 8 bases are a match to TRBD1. After removal of 5 bases from V and 7 bases from J, the junction contained 6 bases not matched to a gene. CDR3 length: 14 residues. Per the germline V gene, CDR1 is SGHTA and CDR2 is FQGTGA. The full variable domain, completed using reference TRBV7-3 and TRBJ2-2, is GAGVSQTPSNKVTEKGKYVELRCDPISGHTALYWYRQSLGQGPEFLIYFQGTGAADDSGLPNDRFFAVRPEGSVSTLKIQRTERGDSAVYLCASSLRTGYGELFFGEGSRLTVL.

The chain joins TRBV12-5 to TRBJ2-3; D call uncertain. This CDR3 is 13 amino acids long. The germline V gene has CDR1 LGHNT and CDR2 FRNRAP. The V end was cut by 1 base, the J end by 1 base, with 3 bases between. CDR3 nucleotides: TGTGCTAGTGGTTTGGGAGGCACAGATACGCAGTATTTT. Translated: CASGLGGTDTQYF.

The rearrangement joins TRBV3-1 (or the pseudogene TRBV3-2) to TRBJ2-5, with TRBD2 matching 11 bases. Losses at the gene ends were 3 bases for V and 5 bases for J; bases not matched to a gene: 8. The CDR3 is 16 residues long. Looked up from germline, CDR1 is LGHDT and CDR2 is YNNKEL (reference sequence). CDR3: CASSHGTSGTGETQYF. The CDR3 DNA reads as TGTGCCAGCAGCCATGGGACTAGCGGTACCGGGGAGACCCAGTACTTC.

The J gene is TRBJ1-2, the V gene TRBV11-2; 7 bases fit TRBD1. The CDR3 extends over 14 amino acids. Germline loops: CDR1 SGHAT, CDR2 FQNNGV. Trimming cost V 6 bases and J 7 bases; bases outside gene matches: 11. For the CDR3, the DNA is TGTGCCAGCAGGATACCGGGAACAGGGGTTGGCTACACCTTC. Protein sequence: CASRIPGTGVGYTF.

This clone was detected only a few times. This rearrangement joins TRBV23-1 to TRBJ1-1; 7 nucleotides line up with TRBD1. Being an ORF, TRBV23-1 has a function that is uncertain. The CDR3 contains 18 residues. V shed 1 base and J 3 bases; nucleotides not matched to a gene: 14. The CDR3 spells CASSQFDREIDCHTEAFF. Here the CDR3 DNA reads TGCGCCAGCAGTCAATTTGACAGGGAGATTGACTGTCACACTGAAGCTTTCTTT.

CDR3 nucleotide sequence: TGTGCCAGCTCACCGGGCAGAAGAAATGAAAAACTGTTTTTT. Protein sequence: CASSPGRRNEKLFF. J is TRBJ1-4 and V is TRBV18; D is uncertain. Between the trimmed V and J ends, which lost 3 bases and 5 bases, there was a span of 10 bases. In germline, CDR1 is KGHSH, CDR2 LQKENI. This CDR3 spans 14 amino acids.

The chain employs TRBV28 and TRBJ1-2; 7 bases agree with TRBD1. The ends lost 4 bases at V and 6 bases at J; junction bases unmatched: 8. The CDR3 is made up of 14 amino acids. Germline V gives CDR1 MDHEN, CDR2 SYDVKM. The CDR3 reads CASSSEQGFNGYTF. The CDR3 DNA reads as TGTGCCAGCAGTTCCGAACAGGGGTTCAATGGCTACACCTTC.

The V and J genes are TRBV19 and TRBJ2-3; weak D call: TRBD1 (6 bases). Germline loops: CDR1 LNHDA, CDR2 SQIVND (reference sequence). The V and J ends lost 5 bases and 5 bases respectively, with 20 bases between them. The CDR3 is 16 amino acids. DNA of the CDR3: TGTGCCAGTAGTGCTTTAACAGGGCTCCCCCAAGATACGCAGTATTTT. Protein: CASSALTGLPQDTQYF.

The chain couples TRBV29-1 to TRBJ2-7; 9 bases are shared with TRBD2. This CDR3 is 16 amino acids long. Germline V lookup: CDR1 SQVTM, CDR2 ANQGSEA. V lost 0 bases to trimming and J lost 4 bases; unmatched junction nucleotides: 10. CDR3 coding DNA: TGCAGCGTTGAAGATCTTGATAGCGGGAGCAGGTACGAGCAGTACTTC. This translates into CSVEDLDSGSRYEQYF.

This rearrangement joins TRBV7-8 to TRBJ2-7; 7 bases line up with TRBD2. The CDR3 has 15 residues. The germline V gene encodes CDR1 SGHVS and CDR2 FQNEAQ. The trim removed 5 bases at V and 2 bases at J, leaving 9 bases unmatched. The CDR3 DNA follows: TGTGCCAGCAGCCCCCTGGGGGGGTCCCCCTACGAGCAGTACTTC. Its protein product is CASSPLGGSPYEQYF.

The chain combines TRBV11-2 with TRBJ1-6; D possibly corresponds to TRBD1 (6 bases). Germline V gene lookup returns CDR1 SGHAT and CDR2 FQNNGV. V dropped 2 bases and J dropped 6 bases, with 11 bases sitting between them. This CDR3 has 15 residues. The DNA of the CDR3 is TGTGCCAGCAGCTTAACGGGACAACCTAATTCACCCCTCCACTTT. Encoded protein: CASSLTGQPNSPLHF.

The chain couples TRBV3-1 (or the pseudogene TRBV3-2) to TRBJ2-1, with a weak D call TRBD2 (5 bases). The V gene's germline CDR1 is LGHDT and CDR2 YNNKEL (reference sequence). V was pared by 4 bases and J by 0 bases, with 13 bases between. The CDR3 has 16 residues. Written as DNA, the CDR3 is TGTGCCAGCAGCCCTTTCCGGGGAAGCTCCTACAATGAGCAGTTCTTC. Residues: CASSPFRGSSYNEQFF.

The chain uses TRBV6-5 and TRBJ2-3, with 7 nucleotides matching TRBD2. The germline gives CDR1 MNHEY, CDR2 SVGAGI. CDR3 length equals 16 residues. V shed 4 bases and J 0 bases; nucleotides not matched to a gene: 7. CDR3 DNA: TGTGCCAGCAGTTCCCCGAGCGGGACTAGCACAGATACGCAGTATTTT. Protein: CASSSPSGTSTDTQYF.

The chain has TRBV7-3 and TRBJ2-1, with 10 bases lining up with TRBD1. Germline V gene data show CDR1 as SGHTA and CDR2 as FQGTGA. The junction had 3 bases not matched to a gene; V was cut back by 4 bases and J by 6 bases. The CDR3 is 14 amino acids. CDR3 in amino acids: CASSWTGGGNEQFF. CDR3 nucleotide sequence: TGTGCCAGCAGCTGGACAGGGGGTGGCAATGAGCAGTTCTTC.

This rearrangement joins TRBV19 to TRBJ1-1; D remains unclear. V dropped 6 bases and J dropped 9 bases, with 11 bases sitting between them. The germline CDR1 and CDR2 sequences are LNHDA and SQIVND (reference sequence). The CDR3 sequence is 11 residues long. The CDR3: CASRQTAKAFF. The DNA of the CDR3 is TGTGCCAGTAGGCAAACAGCAAAAGCTTTCTTT. The full variable domain, with the rest looked up from reference TRBV19 and TRBJ1-1, is DGGITQSPKYLFRKEGQNVTLSCEQNLNHDAMYWYRQDPGQGLRLIYYSQIVNDFQKGDIAEGYSVSREKKESFPLTVTSAQKNPTAFYLCASRQTAKAFFGQGTRLTVV.